This T cell receptor beta chain was sequenced in a study of shared clonotypes between healthy human individuals. At the level of the study: Sampling drew on donors who were two women and a few men aged 18 to 49. Overall study findings and caveats: Among non-shared clonotypes, generation probabilities were lower than among those shared by all four donors.

The CDR3 length is 14 residues. V was clipped by 0 bases and J by 3 bases, with 4 bases between them. Germline V gives CDR1 SGDLS, CDR2 YYNGEE. This clone showed up just once. Its antigen is not known. Different DNA sequences within this sample yield the same CDR3. Evenly divided among several immunoSEQ plates was the genomic DNA of each subset. Some clones are missing from TCRdb's copy, which holds only in-frame ones; the method was immunoSEQ multiplex PCR. The table records some 1.5 million clones, roughly 96% of them present only once. The receptor was derived from a man younger than 45 in good health. The gene calls are TRBV9 and TRBJ2-6; D is undetermined. The source material was naive CD4+ T cells sorted from blood. Indicated subset: CD45RA+ positively selected. The CDR3 sequence: CASSVGGGANVLTF. CDR3 bases: TGTGCCAGCAGCGTAGGGGGTGGGGCCAACGTCCTGACTTTC.